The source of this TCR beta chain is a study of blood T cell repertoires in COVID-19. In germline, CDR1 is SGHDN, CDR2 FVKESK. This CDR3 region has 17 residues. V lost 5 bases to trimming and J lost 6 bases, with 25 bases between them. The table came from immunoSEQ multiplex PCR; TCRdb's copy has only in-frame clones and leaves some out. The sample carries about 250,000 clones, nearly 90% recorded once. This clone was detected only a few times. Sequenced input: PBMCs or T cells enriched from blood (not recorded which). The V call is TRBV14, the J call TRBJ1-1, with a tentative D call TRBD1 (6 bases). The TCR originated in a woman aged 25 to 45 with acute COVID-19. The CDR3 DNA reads TGTGCCAGCAGCATATCCCTTACAGGGATAACCAGCGCTGAAGCTTTCTTT. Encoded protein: CASSISLTGITSAEAFF.